These 3 T cell receptor beta chains came from one sample sequenced in a study of T cell repertoires in cytomegalovirus infection. Their cognate antigens are unknown. One entry per CDR3 protein results from TCRdb running MiXCR on the reads. The sample includes some 310,000 distinct CDR3 sequences, 25% of them seen just once. Sequences were derived from cultured PBMCs, sampled from culture after CMV antigen stimulation. The receptors shown here come from a human donor in good health (CMV status not recorded). Some clones in this sample may be carry-over from other donors' samples.

The V and J genes are TRBV2 and TRBJ2-3; 14 nucleotides agree with TRBD2. The CDR3 consists of 14 residues. V trimming: 7 bases; J trimming: 4 bases; junction bases outside the gene matches: 1. Per germline, CDR1 SNHLY and CDR2 FYNNEI. In nucleotides, the CDR3 is TGTGCCAGCAAGACTAGCGGGAGGGCAGATACGCAGTATTTT. This gives the protein CASKTSGRADTQYF. The variable domain in full, with the rest retrieved from reference TRBV2 and TRBJ2-3, is EPEVTQTPSHQVTQMGQEVILRCVPISNHLYFYWYRQILGQKVEFLVSFYNNEISEKSEIFDDQFSVERPDGSNFTLKIRSTKLEDSAMYFCASKTSGRADTQYFGPGTRLTVL.

This clonotype appeared many times. The rearrangement uses TRBV7-9 and TRBJ2-4, with 9 bases aligning to TRBD1. J gave up 3 bases and V 5 bases, and 8 bases lay outside the gene matches. The CDR3 covers 16 residues. CDR1 is SEHNR, CDR2 FQNEAQ, per germline (reference sequence). The CDR3 DNA follows: TGTGCCAGCAGCCGGACAGGGGTTCTTGGCAAAAACATTCAGTACTTC. It codes for CASSRTGVLGKNIQYF. Combining the CDR3 with reference TRBV7-9 and TRBJ2-4 gives the whole variable domain DTGVSQNPRHKITKRGQNVTFRCDPISEHNRLYWYRQTLGQGPEFLTYFQNEAQLEKSRLLSDRFSAERPKGSFSTLEIQRTEQGDSAMYLCASSRTGVLGKNIQYFGAGTRLSVL.

The V gene is TRBV6-2 or TRBV6-3, the J gene TRBJ2-3; 9 bases map to TRBD2. Germline V gene data show CDR1 as MNHEY and CDR2 as SVGEGT. The CDR3 runs 17 residues. Germline trimming cut 6 bases from V and 6 bases from J; bases unmatched to any gene: 16. The DNA for the CDR3 is TGTGCCAGCAGACCCCGCTTTGCGGGAGGGTCATTGGATACGCAGTATTTT. Its translation is CASRPRFAGGSLDTQYF.